This T cell receptor (beta chain) was sequenced in a study of early T cells in non-severe SARS-CoV-2 infection. Study findings and constraints: Private and CD4 specificities were missed by VDJdb matching, which favored anti-spike CD8 responses.

Each single cDNA molecule received a unique molecular identifier. A single record per CDR3 protein comes from TCRdb applying MiXCR to the 5' RACE reads. This sample carries approximately 50,000 distinct CDR3 sequences, around 12% of them seen once, and the ten largest clones take 1.2% to 1.5%. The V end lost 7 bases, the J end lost 4 bases, and 13 bases lay between the germline ends. Germline CDR1 reads DFQATT; CDR2 reads SNEGSKA (reference sequence). The CDR3 has 12 residues. On this clonotype: Its antigen is not identified.

The sequence was collected from an adult who was a healthcare worker with PCR-confirmed SARS-CoV-2 infection or an uninfected control (not recorded which). Material for sequencing was whole blood. The chain couples TRBV20-1 to TRBJ1-1; D is undetermined. CDR3: CSGEGSGTEAFF. CDR3 DNA sequence: TGCAGTGGAGAGGGATCGGGCACTGAAGCTTTCTTT.